The sequence of this T cell receptor beta chain was determined in a study of T cell responses to AZD1222 COVID-19 vaccine. The CDR3 is made up of 15 amino acids. Trimming cost V 3 bases and J 5 bases, with 13 bases left between them. Looked up from germline, CDR1 is MGHDK and CDR2 is SYGVNS. Generated by immunoSEQ multiplex PCR, the TCRdb table keeps only in-frame clones and is missing some. The sample gives more than 120,000 clones, roughly nine tenths of which show up once; approximately 1.8% is in the top ten. General study results and limits: Vaccine-associated CD4 TCRs ranged over spike, dominating at 160-218 and 743-854. Reports indicate that nearly half of spike-specific TCRs are directed at unmutated variant regions.

Details on this clone: Its antigen is currently unknown.

The sequencing used peripheral blood, collected 28 days after the second AZD1222 dose. The chain has TRBV25-1 and TRBJ2-2; a weak D match, TRBD2 (6 bases). The sequence was obtained from an adult who received the AZD1222 COVID-19 vaccine. For the CDR3, the DNA is TGTGCCAGCAGTGAGGGGACTCCTCATACCGGGGAGCTGTTTTTT. This gives the protein CASSEGTPHTGELFF.